The source of this TCR beta chain is a study of T cells after yellow fever vaccination. Study outcomes and limitations: Only a small proportion of the clonotypes turned up in both the CD4 and the CD8 compartments, likely arising from convergent recombination. The secondary response was weaker but peaked faster, day 5 versus 15.

The CDR3 sequence is 15 residues long. Germline CDR1 MNHEY, CDR2 SMNVEV (reference sequence). Trimming removed 3 bases from V and 2 bases from J; junction bases left unmatched: 6. This clonotype was counted only a few times. The antigen is undetermined. A process of 5'RACE template switching, which added a universal primer site and UMIs, was used to make TCR cDNA. TCRdb ran MiXCR on the 5' RACE reads and lists one entry per CDR3 protein. The sample records under 300,000 distinct CDR3 sequences, 6.9% being singletons. This TCR was recovered from a man aged 25 to 40 who received the YFV17D yellow fever vaccine. Sequencing used CD4+ T cells sorted from PBMCs, obtained 15 days after the yellow fever booster vaccination. The chain uses TRBV27 and TRBJ2-5; 7 positions match TRBD2. The CDR3 protein is CASSFWGGGQETQYF. In DNA form, the CDR3 reads TGTGCCAGCAGTTTTTGGGGCGGGGGACAAGAGACCCAGTACTTC.